This T cell receptor beta chain was identified during a study of blood T cells in healthy people across ages. With a J-beta primer mix and a sample-barcoded 5' primer, a second PCR ran about 7 to 12 cycles. Each cDNA molecule received a tag from a template-switch adaptor that had 12 random nucleotides. TCRdb called the 5' RACE reads again in MiXCR, with one record for every CDR3 protein. The sample contains approximately 850,000 distinct CDR3 sequences, 58% of which appear only once. The study, taken as a whole, reports: Greater diversity and more naive CD4+ cells were seen in long-lived donors than in aged donors.

The V gene's germline CDR1 is SNHLY and CDR2 FYNNEI. The CDR3 contains 13 residues. V was clipped by 5 bases and J by 3 bases, with 10 bases between them. Healthy Caucasian individuals from Russia aged about 6 to 90 served as donors. As regards this clonotype: What it binds is not known.

J is TRBJ2-5 and V is TRBV2; D perhaps matches TRBD1 (6 bases). Input material: blood. This receptor was identified in a man aged 25-45 years in good health. The DNA of the CDR3 is TGTGCCAGCAGTACTACAGGGAAAGAGACCCAGTACTTC. Its protein product is CASSTTGKETQYF. Full variable domain (remainder filled in from reference TRBV2 and TRBJ2-5): EPEVTQTPSHQVTQMGQEVILRCVPISNHLYFYWYRQILGQKVEFLVSFYNNEISEKSEIFDDQFSVERPDGSNFTLKIRSTKLEDSAMYFCASSTTGKETQYFGPGTRLLVL.